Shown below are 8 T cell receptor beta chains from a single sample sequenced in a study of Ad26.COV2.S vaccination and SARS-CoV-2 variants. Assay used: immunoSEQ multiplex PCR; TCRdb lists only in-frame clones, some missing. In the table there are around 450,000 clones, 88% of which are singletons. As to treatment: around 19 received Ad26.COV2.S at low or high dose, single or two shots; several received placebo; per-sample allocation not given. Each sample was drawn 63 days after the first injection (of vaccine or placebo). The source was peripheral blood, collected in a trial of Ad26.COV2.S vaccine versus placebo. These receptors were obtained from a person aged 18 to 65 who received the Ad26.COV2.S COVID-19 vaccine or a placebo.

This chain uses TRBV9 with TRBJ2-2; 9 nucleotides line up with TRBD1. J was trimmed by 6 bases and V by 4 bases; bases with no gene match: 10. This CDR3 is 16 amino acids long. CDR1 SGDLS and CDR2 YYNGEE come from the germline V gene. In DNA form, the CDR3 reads TGTGCCAGCAGCTTCAGTGGGGACAGGGTGTCCGGGGAGCTGTTTTTT. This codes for CASSFSGDRVSGELFF.

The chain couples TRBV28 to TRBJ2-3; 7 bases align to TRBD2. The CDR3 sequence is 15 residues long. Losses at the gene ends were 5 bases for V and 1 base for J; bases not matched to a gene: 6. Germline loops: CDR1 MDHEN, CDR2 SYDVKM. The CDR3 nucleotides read TGTGCCAGCAGTCCTGGTGGGGGGGGCACAGATACGCAGTATTTT. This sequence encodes CASSPGGGGTDTQYF.

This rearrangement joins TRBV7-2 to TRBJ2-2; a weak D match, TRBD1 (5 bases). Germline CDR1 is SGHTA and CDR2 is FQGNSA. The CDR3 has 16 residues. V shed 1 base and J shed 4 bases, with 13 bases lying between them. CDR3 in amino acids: CASSLVLTGSTGELFF. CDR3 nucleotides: TGTGCCAGCAGCTTAGTTCTCACAGGAAGCACCGGGGAGCTGTTTTTT. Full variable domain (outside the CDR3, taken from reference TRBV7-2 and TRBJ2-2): GAGVSQSPSNKVTEKGKDVELRCDPISGHTALYWYRQSLGQGLEFLIYFQGNSAPDKSGLPSDRFSAERTGGSVSTLTIQRTQQEDSAVYLCASSLVLTGSTGELFFGEGSRLTVL.

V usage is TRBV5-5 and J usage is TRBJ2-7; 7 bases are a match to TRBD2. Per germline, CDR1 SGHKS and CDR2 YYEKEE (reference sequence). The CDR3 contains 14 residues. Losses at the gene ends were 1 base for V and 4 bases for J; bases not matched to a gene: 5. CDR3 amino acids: CASSLREGLYEQYF. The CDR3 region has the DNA TGTGCCAGCAGCTTGAGGGAGGGTCTTTACGAGCAGTACTTC.

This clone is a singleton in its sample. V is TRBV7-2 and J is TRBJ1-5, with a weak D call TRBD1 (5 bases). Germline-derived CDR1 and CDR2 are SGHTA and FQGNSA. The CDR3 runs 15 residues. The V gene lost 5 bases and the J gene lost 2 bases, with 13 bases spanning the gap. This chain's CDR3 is CASSPGARGNQPQHF. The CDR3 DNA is TGTGCCAGCAGCCCCGGGGCCCGGGGCAATCAGCCCCAGCATTTT. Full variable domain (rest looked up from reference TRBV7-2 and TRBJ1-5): GAGVSQSPSNKVTEKGKDVELRCDPISGHTALYWYRQSLGQGLEFLIYFQGNSAPDKSGLPSDRFSAERTGGSVSTLTIQRTQQEDSAVYLCASSPGARGNQPQHFGDGTRLSIL.

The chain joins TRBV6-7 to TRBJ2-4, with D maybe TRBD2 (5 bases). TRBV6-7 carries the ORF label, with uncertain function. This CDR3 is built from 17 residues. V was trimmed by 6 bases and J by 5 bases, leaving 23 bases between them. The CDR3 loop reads CASSSLRREREQNIQYF. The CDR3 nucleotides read TGTGCCAGCAGCTCACTTCGACGGGAACGGGAACAAAACATTCAGTACTTC.

The CDR3 spells CASYGGLDSALHF. CDR3 coding DNA: TGTGCCTCATACGGGGGCTTGGATTCGGCCCTCCACTTT. This chain joins TRBV25-1 and TRBJ1-6, with D possibly matching TRBD1 (6 bases). Trimming cost V 11 bases and J 14 bases, with 22 bases left between them. CDR1 MGHDK and CDR2 SYGVNS come from the germline V gene. The CDR3 runs 13 residues.

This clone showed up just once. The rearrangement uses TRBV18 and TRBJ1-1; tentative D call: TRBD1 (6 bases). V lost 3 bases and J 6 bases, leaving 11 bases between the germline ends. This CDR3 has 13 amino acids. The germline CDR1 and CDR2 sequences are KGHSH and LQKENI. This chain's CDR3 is CASSPSEGAEAFF. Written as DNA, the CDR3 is TGTGCCAGCTCACCCAGTGAGGGGGCTGAAGCTTTCTTT.